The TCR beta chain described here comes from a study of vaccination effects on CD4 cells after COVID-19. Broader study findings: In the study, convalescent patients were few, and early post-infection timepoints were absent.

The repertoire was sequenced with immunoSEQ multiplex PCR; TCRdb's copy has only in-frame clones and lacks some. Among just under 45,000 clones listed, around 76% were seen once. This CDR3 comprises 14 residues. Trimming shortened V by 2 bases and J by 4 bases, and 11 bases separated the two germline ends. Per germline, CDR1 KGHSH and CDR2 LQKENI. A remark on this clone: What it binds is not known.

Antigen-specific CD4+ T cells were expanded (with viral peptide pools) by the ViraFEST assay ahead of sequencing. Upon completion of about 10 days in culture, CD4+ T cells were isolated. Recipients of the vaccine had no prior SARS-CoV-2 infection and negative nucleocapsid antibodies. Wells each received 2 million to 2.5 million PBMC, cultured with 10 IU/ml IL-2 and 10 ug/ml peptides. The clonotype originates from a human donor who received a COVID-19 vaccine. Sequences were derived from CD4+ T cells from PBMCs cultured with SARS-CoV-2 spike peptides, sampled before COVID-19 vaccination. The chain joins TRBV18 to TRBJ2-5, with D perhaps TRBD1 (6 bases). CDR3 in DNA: TGTGCCAGCTCACCAACAGGGCTCGGAGAGACCCAGTACTTC. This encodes CASSPTGLGETQYF.